Only a few counts were recorded for the clone carrying this T cell receptor (beta chain). V was trimmed by 3 bases and J by 5 bases, leaving 16 bases between them. Per germline, CDR1 MGHRA and CDR2 YSYEKL. The CDR3 extends over 15 amino acids. Treatment meaning: oral pan-JAK inhibitor, 5-10 mg twice daily. The data stem from a study of CD8+ T cells in alopecia areata. Overall study: It was oral tofacitinib, at 5 to 10 mg twice daily, that treated patients received.

Investigators isolated RNA and reverse transcribed it into cDNA to act as the sequencing template. TCRdb's table, derived via immunoSEQ multiplex PCR, lists solely in-frame clones and lacks some. Of roughly 120,000 clones in the sample, 56% were seen once. This chain connects TRBV4-1 to TRBJ1-2; D may be TRBD1 (5 bases). The TCR sequence derives from a human donor with alopecia areata. Source: CD4+ T cells sorted from blood, taken at week 24, from a patient treated with tofacitinib. The CDR3, as DNA: TGCGCCAGCAGCCAGGCCCCTGGAGGGGTTTATGGCTACACCTTC. Its translation: CASSQAPGGVYGYTF.